The rows below give T cell receptor beta chains drawn from one sample of a study of a mutant IDH1 vaccine in newly diagnosed glioma. Their antigen targets remain unknown. The protocol was immunoSEQ multiplex PCR, while the TCRdb copy is restricted to in-frame clones and leaves out a portion. The table lists tens of thousands of clones, 85% of them singletons. The material was PBMCs, obtained from a glioma patient whose treatment included an IDH1 peptide vaccine. These receptors came from a man under 40 with glioma. Some clones in this sample may be carry-over from other donors' samples. Both conserved end residues are part of each CDR3. D genes are given only for firm matches. For some rows the clone size is stated as once, few or many, or as a class when expanded; others skip it.

clone size: -
V gene: TRBV6-5
D gene: TRBD1
J gene: TRBJ1-1
CDR3 DNA: TGTGCCAGCAGCCACAGGGGGGGCACTGAAGCTTTCTTT
CDR3 protein: CASSHRGGTEAFF

clone size: -
V gene: TRBV30
D gene: -
J gene: TRBJ2-1
CDR3 DNA: TGTGCCTGGGGGCGGGGTTTTAACAATGAGCAGTTCTTC
CDR3 protein: CAWGRGFNNEQFF

clone size: -
V gene: TRBV6-1
D gene: -
J gene: TRBJ1-2
CDR3 DNA: TGTGCCAGCAGCTACAGTGGCGTTACGGGCTATGGCTACACCTTC
CDR3 protein: CASSYSGVTGYGYTF

clone size: -
V gene: TRBV6-1
D gene: -
J gene: TRBJ1-2
CDR3 DNA: TGTGCCAGCAGTGAAGACGGCTATGGCTACACCTTC
CDR3 protein: CASSEDGYGYTF

clone size: -
V gene: TRBV28
D gene: -
J gene: TRBJ1-5
CDR3 DNA: TGTGCCAGCAGTGGGCCAGATTTTAGCAATCAGCCCCAGCATTTT
CDR3 protein: CASSGPDFSNQPQHF

clone size: -
V gene: TRBV7-2
D gene: -
J gene: TRBJ2-5
CDR3 DNA: TGTGCCAGCACCTCTGGGGCTAGCTGGGTGACCCAGTACTTC
CDR3 protein: CASTSGASWVTQYF

clone size: -
V gene: TRBV29-1
D gene: -
J gene: TRBJ2-7
CDR3 DNA: TGCAGCGTTCGCAGGGCGAAGGGAGTGAACTACGAGCAGTACTTC
CDR3 protein: CSVRRAKGVNYEQYF

clone size: -
V gene: TRBV19
D gene: -
J gene: TRBJ2-3
CDR3 DNA: TGTGCCAGTAGTGCGCAGGGGGATACGCAGTATTTT
CDR3 protein: CASSAQGDTQYF

clone size: -
V gene: TRBV7-9
D gene: -
J gene: TRBJ2-3
CDR3 DNA: TGTGCCAGCAGCTTAGCTTTCTCTAGCACAGATACGCAGTATTTT
CDR3 protein: CASSLAFSSTDTQYF

clone size: -
V gene: TRBV19
D gene: -
J gene: TRBJ1-5
CDR3 DNA: TGTGCCAGTAGTCGCCCGTACAGACGGAATCAGCCCCAGCATTTT
CDR3 protein: CASSRPYRRNQPQHF

clone size: -
V gene: TRBV5-1
D gene: TRBD1
J gene: TRBJ2-3
CDR3 DNA: TGCGCCAGCAGCTCCGGGACAGGGAGCACAGATACGCAGTATTTT
CDR3 protein: CASSSGTGSTDTQYF

clone size: -
V gene: TRBV2
D gene: TRBD2
J gene: TRBJ2-5
CDR3 DNA: TGTGCCAGCAGGGTGGGACTAGCGGGATCCCAGTACTTC
CDR3 protein: CASRVGLAGSQYF

clone size: once
V gene: TRBV5-4
D gene: -
J gene: TRBJ2-2
CDR3 DNA: TGTGCCAGCAGCTTGGCAACCGGGGAGCTGTTTTTT
CDR3 protein: CASSLATGELFF

clone size: -
V gene: TRBV7-9
D gene: TRBD1
J gene: TRBJ2-1
CDR3 DNA: TGTGCCAGCAGCTCAGGGACAGGGGCCAATTCCTACAATGAGCAGTTCTTC
CDR3 protein: CASSSGTGANSYNEQFF

clone size: -
V gene: TRBV7-8
D gene: -
J gene: TRBJ1-3
CDR3 DNA: TGTGCCAGCAGCCCCCTTTCGGGGTACGGAAACACCATATATTTT
CDR3 protein: CASSPLSGYGNTIYF

clone size: -
V gene: TRBV27
D gene: TRBD1
J gene: TRBJ2-4
CDR3 DNA: TGTGCCAGCAGTATCCGGACAGGGTATCACATTCAGTACTTC
CDR3 protein: CASSIRTGYHIQYF

clone size: -
V gene: TRBV5-6
D gene: -
J gene: TRBJ2-7
CDR3 DNA: TGTGCCAGCAGCGGCTCCTTTGGCGAGCAGTACTTC
CDR3 protein: CASSGSFGEQYF

clone size: -
V gene: TRBV6-1
D gene: TRBD1
J gene: TRBJ1-1
CDR3 DNA: TGTGCCAGCAGCTGGACAGGGGAAGCTTTCTTT
CDR3 protein: CASSWTGEAFF

clone size: -
V gene: TRBV20-1
D gene: -
J gene: TRBJ2-7
CDR3 DNA: TGCAGTGCCGGAATGGGGGCCGAGCAGTACTTC
CDR3 protein: CSAGMGAEQYF

clone size: -
V gene: TRBV2
D gene: -
J gene: TRBJ2-2
CDR3 DNA: TGTGCCAGCAGTGATTCGTACACCGGGGAGCTGTTTTTT
CDR3 protein: CASSDSYTGELFF

clone size: -
V gene: TRBV6-1
D gene: -
J gene: TRBJ2-3
CDR3 DNA: TGTGCCAGCAGTGGAACAGCCCCCACAGATACGCAGTATTTT
CDR3 protein: CASSGTAPTDTQYF

clone size: -
V gene: TRBV2
D gene: -
J gene: TRBJ2-5
CDR3 DNA: TGTGCCAGCAGTCAAGACAACGGGGAGACCCAGTACTTC
CDR3 protein: CASSQDNGETQYF

clone size: -
V gene: TRBV2
D gene: TRBD1
J gene: TRBJ1-1
CDR3 DNA: TGTGCCAGCACCCTGACAGGGGTGAACACTGAAGCTTTCTTT
CDR3 protein: CASTLTGVNTEAFF

clone size: -
V gene: TRBV27
D gene: -
J gene: TRBJ1-1
CDR3 DNA: TGTGCCAGCAGTTTACAGTATAGGGGCAGGGAGTTTAACACTGAAGCTTTCTTT
CDR3 protein: CASSLQYRGREFNTEAFF

clone size: once
V gene: TRBV28
D gene: TRBD1
J gene: TRBJ1-6
CDR3 DNA: TGTGCCAGCAGCAGGGGGTCCCGTTATAATTCACCCCTCCACTTT
CDR3 protein: CASSRGSRYNSPLHF

clone size: -
V gene: TRBV7-2
D gene: -
J gene: TRBJ1-5
CDR3 DNA: TGTGCCAGCCGAACGCTGAATCAGCCCCAGCATTTT
CDR3 protein: CASRTLNQPQHF

clone size: -
V gene: TRBV6-6
D gene: -
J gene: TRBJ1-2
CDR3 DNA: TGTGCCAGCATCAAGACAGGAGCTAACTATGGCTACACCTTC
CDR3 protein: CASIKTGANYGYTF

clone size: -
V gene: TRBV5-8
D gene: TRBD1
J gene: TRBJ1-1
CDR3 DNA: TGTGCCAGCAGCTTGGATTCAGGGGGGACCACTGAAGCTTTCTTT
CDR3 protein: CASSLDSGGTTEAFF

clone size: -
V gene: TRBV4-2
D gene: TRBD1
J gene: TRBJ2-3
CDR3 DNA: TGTGCCAGCAGCCAAGCCCAGGGGGCAAGTTTCGGCACAGATACGCAGTATTTT
CDR3 protein: CASSQAQGASFGTDTQYF

clone size: -
V gene: TRBV19
D gene: -
J gene: TRBJ2-7
CDR3 DNA: TGTGCCAGTAGTCCTGGGGCGGTGGGCTCCTACGAGCAGTACTTC
CDR3 protein: CASSPGAVGSYEQYF

clone size: -
V gene: TRBV21-1
D gene: -
J gene: TRBJ2-5
CDR3 DNA: TGTGCCAGCAGCAAAGACCTTAGCGGGGGTGGGGAGGAGACCCAGTACTTC
CDR3 protein: CASSKDLSGGGEETQYF

clone size: many
V gene: TRBV19
D gene: -
J gene: TRBJ1-2
CDR3 DNA: TGTGCCAGTAGTATCGGGGCAGGGAGGCATGGCTACACCTTC
CDR3 protein: CASSIGAGRHGYTF

clone size: -
V gene: TRBV2
D gene: -
J gene: TRBJ2-5
CDR3 DNA: TGTGCCAGCAGCCCGGAAGAGACCCAGTACTTC
CDR3 protein: CASSPEETQYF

clone size: -
V gene: TRBV18
D gene: -
J gene: TRBJ2-3
CDR3 DNA: TGTGCCAGCTCACACTGGGACATCGAGCCTACAGATACGCAGTATTTT
CDR3 protein: CASSHWDIEPTDTQYF

clone size: few
V gene: TRBV10-3
D gene: TRBD2
J gene: TRBJ2-2
CDR3 DNA: TGTGCCATCATGGGACTAGCGAACACCGGGGAGCTGTTTTTT
CDR3 protein: CAIMGLANTGELFF

clone size: -
V gene: TRBV7-6
D gene: -
J gene: TRBJ2-7
CDR3 DNA: TGTGCCAGCAGCTTAGGTGGCGACTACGAGCAGTACTTC
CDR3 protein: CASSLGGDYEQYF

clone size: -
V gene: TRBV30
D gene: -
J gene: TRBJ1-6
CDR3 DNA: TGTGCCTCCCGTTCGGGGCAGAATTCACCCCTCCACTTT
CDR3 protein: CASRSGQNSPLHF

clone size: once
V gene: TRBV28
D gene: TRBD1
J gene: TRBJ1-1
CDR3 DNA: TGTGCCAGCAGTCCGGGACAGGGGAACACTGAAGCTTTCTTT
CDR3 protein: CASSPGQGNTEAFF

clone size: -
V gene: TRBV27
D gene: TRBD2
J gene: TRBJ2-1
CDR3 DNA: TGTGCCAGCAGTTTGGGGTGGGAGGGTGTTGAGCAGTTCTTC
CDR3 protein: CASSLGWEGVEQFF

clone size: -
V gene: TRBV9
D gene: -
J gene: TRBJ2-3
CDR3 DNA: TGTGCCAGCAGCGAGGGAAGCACAGATACGCAGTATTTT
CDR3 protein: CASSEGSTDTQYF

clone size: -
V gene: TRBV15
D gene: -
J gene: TRBJ2-7
CDR3 DNA: TGTGCCACCAGCAGAGATCTTCTGGACGGTCCCTACGAGCAGTACTTC
CDR3 protein: CATSRDLLDGPYEQYF